Given below is one T cell receptor beta chain in context. This clonotype was observed a handful of times. The antigen it binds to is not known. No much larger clone exists at a distance of one base, and base qualities are not known. These data belong to a study of CD8 T cells in ankylosing spondylitis (dated by TCRdb to 2017 to 2019). As for the study more broadly: The study profiled T cell receptor beta repertoires in healthy donors and ankylosing spondylitis patients to find disease-linked TCR variants. In total, the full study cohort was made up of roughly 100 healthy donors and about two dozen ankylosing spondylitis patients. Peripheral blood samples were taken, and synovial fluid was additionally collected from ankylosing spondylitis patients.

Study-level results and caveats: The disease-linked clones were reported to be significantly enriched in matched synovial fluid samples from ankylosing spondylitis patients. A CD8+ phenotype was shown by the disease-linked clones, which were found at relatively low frequencies in peripheral blood. Some TCR beta motif variants had previously been reported in synovial fluid and blood of reactive arthritis patients, which suggested common disease-initiation mechanisms. Blood from ankylosing spondylitis patients appeared to be characterized by a TCR beta motif made up of about 8 highly homologous amino acid variants.

For sequencing, an Illumina HiSeq 2500 was employed. Quantitative 5'-RACE with molecular barcodes was used to prepare TCR beta libraries. The authors processed their data as follows. Disease-linked TCR variants were identified with a new computational method built on a probabilistic model of VDJ rearrangement. TCRdb's own reprocessing of the public reads used fastp at Q25 and MiXCR and kept productive beta chains. For every CDR3 protein sequence, its rows merge into one entry that carries the most common genes and DNA. The V and J calls come from TCRdb's annotation, not from the publication. Within this sample are 250,000 to 350,000 distinct CDR3 sequences, with roughly 20% of them counted one time only. The ten largest clones represent 3.5% of the sample. CDR1 and CDR2 are drawn from the germline V gene: MNHNS, SASEGT. V is shortened by 8 bases, J by 3 bases, and the region joining them spans 14 bases. The CDR3, cysteine through phenylalanine, is 14 amino acids long. This entry keeps only the CDR3 DNA: 42 bases, framed from base 1.

This chain is built from TRBV6-1 and TRBJ2-1, with no reliable assignment of the D segment. The clonotype comes from a female donor with ankylosing spondylitis or in good health (not recorded which). Sequencing used blood, either unsorted or a sorted T cell fraction (not recorded which). The CDR3 amino acid sequence is: CASRVQRDYNEQFF. The DNA sequence follows: TGTGCCAGCCGCGTTCAACGAGACTACAATGAGCAGTTCTTC.